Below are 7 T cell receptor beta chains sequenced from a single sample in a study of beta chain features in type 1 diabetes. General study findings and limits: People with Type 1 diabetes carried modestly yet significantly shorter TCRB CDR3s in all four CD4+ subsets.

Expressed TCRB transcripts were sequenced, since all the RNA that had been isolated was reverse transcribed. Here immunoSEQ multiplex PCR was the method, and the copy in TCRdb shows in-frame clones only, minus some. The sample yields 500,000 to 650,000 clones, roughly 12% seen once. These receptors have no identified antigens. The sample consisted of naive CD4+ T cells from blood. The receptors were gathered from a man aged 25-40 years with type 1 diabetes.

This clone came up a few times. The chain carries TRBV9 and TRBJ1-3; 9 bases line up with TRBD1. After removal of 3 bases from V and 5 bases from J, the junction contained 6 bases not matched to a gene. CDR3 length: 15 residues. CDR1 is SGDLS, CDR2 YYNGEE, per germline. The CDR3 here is CASSAGTGRRNTIYF. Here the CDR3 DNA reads TGTGCCAGCAGCGCGGGGACAGGGAGAAGAAACACCATATATTTT.

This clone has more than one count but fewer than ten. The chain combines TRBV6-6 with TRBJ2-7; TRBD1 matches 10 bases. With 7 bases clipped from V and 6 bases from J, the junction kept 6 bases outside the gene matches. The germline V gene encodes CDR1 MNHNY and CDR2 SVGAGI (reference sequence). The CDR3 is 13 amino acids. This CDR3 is CASTDRGPGEQYF. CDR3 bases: TGTGCCAGCACAGACAGGGGGCCTGGCGAGCAGTACTTC.

In nucleotides, the CDR3 is TGTGCCAGCAGCGGCTGGACAGGGGGCAGGGAGACCCAGTACTTC. Its protein product is CASSGWTGGRETQYF. The V and J genes are TRBV11-2 and TRBJ2-5; 11 nucleotides match TRBD1. CDR3 size: 15 residues. The germline CDR1 and CDR2 sequences are SGHAT and FQNNGV. After removal of 5 bases from V and 5 bases from J, the junction contained 7 bases not matched to a gene. The variable domain in full, with the rest retrieved from reference TRBV11-2 and TRBJ2-5, is EAGVAQSPRYKIIEKRQSVAFWCNPISGHATLYWYQQILGQGPKLLIQFQNNGVVDDSQLPKDRFSAERLKGVDSTLKIQPAKLEDSAVYLCASSGWTGGRETQYFGPGTRLLVL.

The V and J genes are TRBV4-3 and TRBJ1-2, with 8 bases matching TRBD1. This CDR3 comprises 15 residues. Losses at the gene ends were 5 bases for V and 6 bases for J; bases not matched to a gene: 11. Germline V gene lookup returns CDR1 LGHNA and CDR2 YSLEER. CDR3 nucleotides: TGCGCCAGCAGCGAAACCAGGGGGCGCGTGGATGGCTACACCTTC. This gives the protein CASSETRGRVDGYTF.

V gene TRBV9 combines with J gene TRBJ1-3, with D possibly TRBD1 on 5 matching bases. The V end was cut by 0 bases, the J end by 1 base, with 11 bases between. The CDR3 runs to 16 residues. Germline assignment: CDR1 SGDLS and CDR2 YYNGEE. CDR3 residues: CASSVEQGISGNTIYF. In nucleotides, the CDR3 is TGTGCCAGCAGCGTAGAGCAGGGTATTTCTGGAAACACCATATATTTT.

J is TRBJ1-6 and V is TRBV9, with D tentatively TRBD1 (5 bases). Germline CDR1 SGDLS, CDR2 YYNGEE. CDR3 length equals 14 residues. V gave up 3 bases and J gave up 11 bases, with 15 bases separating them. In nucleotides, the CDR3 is TGTGCCAGCAGCGCGTCCCCTCAGGGAGCACCCCTCCACTTT. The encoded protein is CASSASPQGAPLHF. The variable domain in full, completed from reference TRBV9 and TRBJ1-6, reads DSGVTQTPKHLITATGQRVTLRCSPRSGDLSVYWYQQSLDQGLQFLIQYYNGEERAKGNILERFSAQQFPDLHSELNLSSLELGDSALYFCASSASPQGAPLHFGNGTRLTVT.

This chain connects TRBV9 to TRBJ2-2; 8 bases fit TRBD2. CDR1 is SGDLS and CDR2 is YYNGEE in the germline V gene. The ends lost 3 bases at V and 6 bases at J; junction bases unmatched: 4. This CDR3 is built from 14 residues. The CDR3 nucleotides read TGTGCCAGCAGCGCGACTAGCGCCGCCGGGGAGCTGTTTTTT. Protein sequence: CASSATSAAGELFF.